What follows are 8 T cell receptor beta chains derived from one specimen sequenced in a study of blood T cell repertoires in COVID-19. TCRdb's copy holds only in-frame clones and misses some; the assay was immunoSEQ multiplex PCR. Of approximately 170,000 clones in the sample, about nine tenths were seen once. The specimen sequenced was peripheral blood. The receptors here all came from a man between 60 and 75 years old with active or convalescent COVID-19.

The V and J genes are TRBV6-5 and TRBJ2-1, with 9 positions matching TRBD1. V gave up 2 bases and J gave up 2 bases; unmatched junction bases: 4. From germline, CDR1 is MNHEY and CDR2 SVGAGI. This CDR3 has 16 amino acids. The CDR3 here is CASSYEGTGPYNEQFF. CDR3 coding DNA: TGTGCCAGCAGTTACGAAGGGACAGGGCCCTACAATGAGCAGTTCTTC.

V usage is TRBV6-5 and J usage is TRBJ1-2; TRBD1 aligns across 9 bases. Germline CDR1 MNHEY, CDR2 SVGAGI. The junction had 4 bases not matched to a gene; V was cut back by 4 bases and J by 4 bases. The CDR3 is made up of 14 amino acids. This CDR3 is CASSSRTGAYGYTF. The CDR3, as DNA: TGTGCCAGCAGTTCCCGGACAGGGGCCTATGGCTACACCTTC.

The chain joins TRBV25-1 to TRBJ2-2; the D is unclear. The CDR3 totals 12 residues. V lost 6 bases, J lost 4 bases, and 6 bases lay in between. Germline V gene data show CDR1 as MGHDK and CDR2 as SYGVNS. The CDR3 protein is CASSQATGELFF. Here the CDR3 DNA reads TGTGCCAGCAGCCAAGCCACCGGGGAGCTGTTTTTT.

The chain uses TRBV5-1 and TRBJ1-1, with 9 bases matching TRBD1. The V and J ends lost 7 bases and 0 bases, in that order; junction bases with no gene match: 4. The CDR3 totals 14 residues. The V gene's germline CDR1 is SGHRS and CDR2 YFSETQ. CDR3 region: CASGRDRVNTEAFF. The CDR3 DNA reads TGCGCCAGCGGGAGGGACAGGGTGAACACTGAAGCTTTCTTT.

The chain recombines TRBV19 with TRBJ2-3; 8 bases agree with TRBD1. The germline V gene has CDR1 LNHDA and CDR2 SQIVND (reference sequence). The CDR3 is 14 residues long. V gave up 4 bases and J gave up 14 bases; unmatched junction bases: 14. The CDR3 sequence is CASSTETGEINLYF. The CDR3 DNA is TGTGCCAGTAGTACCGAGACAGGGGAGATTAATCTGTATTTT.

This chain connects TRBV19 to TRBJ2-3; maybe TRBD2 (5 bases). CDR1 and CDR2 (germline): LNHDA, SQIVND (reference sequence). This CDR3 has 16 residues. V lost 0 bases to trimming and J lost 5 bases, with 15 bases between them. CDR3 sequence reads: CASSIDSSSRGDTQYF. The CDR3, as DNA: TGTGCCAGTAGTATAGATAGTAGTTCACGGGGAGATACGCAGTATTTT.

The chain links TRBV29-1 to TRBJ2-1; no clear D gene. Germline loops: CDR1 SQVTM, CDR2 ANQGSEA. V lost 5 bases and J lost 0, with 8 bases in between. The CDR3 loop spans 13 amino acids. CDR3 DNA sequence: TGCAGCGTTTCTAGGAGCTCCTACAATGAGCAGTTCTTC. This gives the protein CSVSRSSYNEQFF.

This chain uses TRBV30 with TRBJ2-3; 7 nucleotides align to TRBD2. The CDR3 has 15 residues. CDR1 is GTSNPN, CDR2 SVGIG, per germline (reference sequence). Unmatched junction bases numbered 11, after V lost 2 bases and J lost 6 bases. The CDR3 bases are TGTGCCTGGAGTCCCCGGACTAGGGCCTTGGATACGCAGTATTTT. Protein sequence: CAWSPRTRALDTQYF.